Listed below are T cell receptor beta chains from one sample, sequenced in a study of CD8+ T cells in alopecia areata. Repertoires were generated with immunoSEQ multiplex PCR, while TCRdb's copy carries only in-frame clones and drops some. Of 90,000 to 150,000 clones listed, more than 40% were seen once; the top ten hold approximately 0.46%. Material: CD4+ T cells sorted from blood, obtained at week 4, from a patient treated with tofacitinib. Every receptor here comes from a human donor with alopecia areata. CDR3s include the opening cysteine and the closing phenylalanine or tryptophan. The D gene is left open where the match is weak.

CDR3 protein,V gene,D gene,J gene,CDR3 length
CASRSTSNQPQHF,TRBV6-5,NA,TRBJ1-5,13
CASSFSAQGEKLFF,TRBV7-9,NA,TRBJ1-4,14
CAWSSLSRGLFF,TRBV30,NA,TRBJ1-4,12
CASSYAGLTEELFF,TRBV6-5,NA,TRBJ1-4,14
CASSAPKSGRLNSPLHF,TRBV9,NA,TRBJ1-6,17
CASSLGETETQYF,TRBV5-1,NA,TRBJ2-5,13
CASSPMAANEKLFF,TRBV18,NA,TRBJ1-4,14
CASRRDSTYEQYF,TRBV5-1,TRBD1,TRBJ2-7,13
CASSRGTSAPSYNEQFF,TRBV18,NA,TRBJ2-1,17
CASSQERTVQETQYF,TRBV4-1,NA,TRBJ2-5,15
CASSTGQGNYEQYF,TRBV5-1,TRBD1,TRBJ2-7,14
CASSYGGVDTQYF,TRBV28,NA,TRBJ2-3,13
CASSLVAIGVATGEQYF,TRBV7-9,NA,TRBJ2-7,17
CSVGSIQGSYEQYF,TRBV29-1,NA,TRBJ2-7,14
CASTPAGVGNIQYF,TRBV6-5,TRBD2,TRBJ2-4,14
CASSFQSEQYF,TRBV7-9,NA,TRBJ2-7,11
CAIGRGPEAFF,TRBV10-3,NA,TRBJ1-1,11
CASHRLTNEKLFF,TRBV19,NA,TRBJ1-4,13
CASSHGTGWQNYEQYF,TRBV4-1,TRBD1,TRBJ2-7,16
CASSLEALALATQYF,TRBV11-2,NA,TRBJ2-5,15
CSASGLTVINEQFF,TRBV29-1,NA,TRBJ2-1,14
CASSPRTGTYNEQFF,TRBV7-3,TRBD1,TRBJ2-1,15
CASSYSMRNGYTF,TRBV6-5,NA,TRBJ1-2,13
CASSQGSGTAYEQYF,TRBV4-2,TRBD2,TRBJ2-7,15
CASTPSAGDTDTQYF,TRBV2,TRBD2,TRBJ2-3,15
CASGTGKGGYTF,TRBV2,TRBD1,TRBJ1-2,12
CATSTDSRRRTDTQYF,TRBV15,NA,TRBJ2-3,16
CASSQAIYSGGGTDTQYF,TRBV4-2,TRBD1,TRBJ2-3,18
CSSLSGNTEAFF,TRBV29-1,NA,TRBJ1-1,12
CATSGFWLGSEDIQYF,TRBV15,NA,TRBJ2-4,16
CASSLVRPKSSYNEQFF,TRBV5-1,NA,TRBJ2-1,17
CASSVGQLDGYTF,TRBV11-3,TRBD1,TRBJ1-2,13
CSAYSNYGYTF,TRBV29-1,NA,TRBJ1-2,11
CSVGLAAYNEQFF,TRBV29-1,TRBD2,TRBJ2-1,13
CSVEKARGYTF,TRBV29-1,NA,TRBJ1-2,11